This TCR beta chain came from a study of cytomegalovirus exposure and HLA in healthy donors. General study results and limits: The productive fraction for most TCR beta V segments was about 90% or about 30% in an earlier analysis. Later on, a genetic analysis was performed. It linked a missense variant in DCLRE1C with V- and J-gene trimming of TCR beta. A few CMV-associated chains were confirmed in vitro to be specific for CMV antigens.

Turning to this clone: What it binds is not known.

Primers for the PCR totalled 60 Vbeta and 13 Jbeta. Method: immunoSEQ multiplex PCR; TCRdb's copy keeps in-frame clones and lacks some. The sample yields about 160,000 clones, approximately 88% seen once. This sequence originates from a boy aged 2 to 10 in good health and CMV-seronegative. The sample taken for sequencing was PBMCs.

The CDR3 nucleotides read TGTGCCAGCAGCCAAAGACTGATGAACACTGAAGCTTTCTTT. Translation: CASSQRLMNTEAFF. V is TRBV11-3 and J is TRBJ1-1, with D unclear. This CDR3 is built from 14 residues. Trimming pared 5 bases from V and 0 bases from J, leaving 10 bases between. The V gene's germline CDR1 is SGHNT and CDR2 YENEEA.